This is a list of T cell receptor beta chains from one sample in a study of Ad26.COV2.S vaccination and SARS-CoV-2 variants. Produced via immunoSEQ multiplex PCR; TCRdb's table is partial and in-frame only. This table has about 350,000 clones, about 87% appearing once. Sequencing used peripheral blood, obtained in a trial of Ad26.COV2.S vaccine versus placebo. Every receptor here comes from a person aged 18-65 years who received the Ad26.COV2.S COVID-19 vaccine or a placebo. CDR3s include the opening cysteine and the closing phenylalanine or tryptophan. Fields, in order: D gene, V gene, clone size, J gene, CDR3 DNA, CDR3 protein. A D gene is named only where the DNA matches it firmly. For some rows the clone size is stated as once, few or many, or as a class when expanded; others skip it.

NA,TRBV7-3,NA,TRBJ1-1,TGTGCCAGCAGCTCTTTTGTGGGGGCGAAGGGGCTTGAAGCTTTCTTT,CASSSFVGAKGLEAFF
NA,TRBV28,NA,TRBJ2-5,TGTGCCAGCAGTGCGTACCAAGAGACCCAGTACTTC,CASSAYQETQYF
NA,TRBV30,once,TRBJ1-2,TGTGCCTGGAGTGTAGTCAGGGTGAGGGATGGCTACACCTTC,CAWSVVRVRDGYTF
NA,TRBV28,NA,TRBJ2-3,TGTGCCAGCAGAGCTGAGACGCAGTATTTT,CASRAETQYF
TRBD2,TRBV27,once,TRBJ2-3,TGTGCCAGCAGTTTATATAGCGGGGGGAGAGATACGCAGTATTTT,CASSLYSGGRDTQYF
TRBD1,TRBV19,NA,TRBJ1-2,TGTGCCAGTAGTATGGAGAAGGGACAGGGATTGAATGGCTACACCTTC,CASSMEKGQGLNGYTF
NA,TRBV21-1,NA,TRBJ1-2,TGTGCCAGAGTGTGGGGCAGGCACTCAGAAAACTATGGCTACACCTTC,CARVWGRHSENYGYTF
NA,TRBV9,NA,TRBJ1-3,TGTGCCAGCAGCGTACCCTCTGGAAACACCATATATTTT,CASSVPSGNTIYF
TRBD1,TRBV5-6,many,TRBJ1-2,TGTGCCAGCAGCTCCTCTTCCGGGACAGGTTGGGGCTACACCTTC,CASSSSSGTGWGYTF
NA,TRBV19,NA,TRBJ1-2,TGTGCCAGTAGTAGCCGGGACTTTTCTAACTATGGCTACACCTTC,CASSSRDFSNYGYTF
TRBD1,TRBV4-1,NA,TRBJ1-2,TGCGCCAGCAGCCAAGCCGGGGTCGACAGGGACTATGGCTACACCTTC,CASSQAGVDRDYGYTF
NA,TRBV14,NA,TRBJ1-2,TGTGCCAGCAGCCAATCGTGGACCCAGCCCCGTGGCTACACCTTC,CASSQSWTQPRGYTF
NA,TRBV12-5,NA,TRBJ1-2,TGTGCTAGTGGTTTGGTATCAGACAGCCCCGTCTATGGCTACACCTTC,CASGLVSDSPVYGYTF
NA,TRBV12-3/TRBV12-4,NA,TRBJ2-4,TGTGCCAGCAGTCCAGGGACAAACATTCAGTACTTC,CASSPGTNIQYF
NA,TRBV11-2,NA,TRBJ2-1,TGTGCCAGCAGCCCCGATTTCCAGCGGCCCTACAATGAGCAGTTCTTC,CASSPDFQRPYNEQFF
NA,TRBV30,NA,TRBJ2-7,TGTGCCTGGAGTGGCAGGGACGAGCAGTACTTC,CAWSGRDEQYF
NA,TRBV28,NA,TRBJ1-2,TGTGCCAGCAGTTTGGGCGCTAACTATGGCTACACCTTC,CASSLGANYGYTF
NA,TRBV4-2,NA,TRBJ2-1,TGTGCCAGCAGCCAAGAACTTAAACCCCCCGTGAGAAATGAGCAGTTCTTC,CASSQELKPPVRNEQFF
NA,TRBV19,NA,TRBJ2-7,TGTGCCAGTAGTTTGGGGGGTTACGAGCAGTACTTC,CASSLGGYEQYF
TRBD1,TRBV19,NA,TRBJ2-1,TGTGCCAGTAGTACCGGGACAGGTCTCTACAATGAGCAGTTCTTC,CASSTGTGLYNEQFF
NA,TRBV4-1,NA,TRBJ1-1,TGCGCCAGCAGCCAAGCGGCGGTGTACACTGAAGCTTTCTTT,CASSQAAVYTEAFF
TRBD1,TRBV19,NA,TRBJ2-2,TGTGCCAGTAGTATAGGACCGGGACAGGGGGGGACCGGGGAGCTGTTTTTT,CASSIGPGQGGTGELFF
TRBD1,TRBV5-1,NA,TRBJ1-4,TGCGCCAGCAGCTTGGGACAGGGAATCGGGGGACTGTTTTTT,CASSLGQGIGGLFF
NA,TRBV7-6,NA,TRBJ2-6,TGTGCCAGCAGCACCCGACGGGCCTCTGGGGCCAACGTCCTGACTTTC,CASSTRRASGANVLTF
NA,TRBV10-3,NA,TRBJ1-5,TGTGCCATCCGTGCGGGGGGGTTGAATCAGCCCCAGCATTTT,CAIRAGGLNQPQHF
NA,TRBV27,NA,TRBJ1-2,TGTGCCAGCAGTTTATCGAGACACCGCATATCGGGATGGATCGAAAACTATGGCTACACCTTC,CASSLSRHRISGWIENYGYTF
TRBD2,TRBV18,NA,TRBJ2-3,TGTGCCAGCTCACCAACTAGCGGAAGGGGCACAGATACGCAGTATTTT,CASSPTSGRGTDTQYF
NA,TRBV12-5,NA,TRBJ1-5,TGTGCTAGTGGTTTGGGGGGACCGCAAAAAAAGCATTTT,CASGLGGPQKKHF
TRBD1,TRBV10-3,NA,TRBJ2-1,TGTGCCATCAGGGCCGACAGGGGGGCCCTCTACAATGAGCAGTTCTTC,CAIRADRGALYNEQFF
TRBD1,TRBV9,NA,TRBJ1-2,TGTGCCAGCAGCGTCGCCTCGGGACAGGGCTCTTTTGGCTACACCTTC,CASSVASGQGSFGYTF
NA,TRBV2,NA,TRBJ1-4,TGTGCCAGCAGACGGGACACCTATGAAAAACTGTTTTTT,CASRRDTYEKLFF
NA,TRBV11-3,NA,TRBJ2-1,TGTGCCAGCAGCTTAGATGGAAACAATGAGCAGTTCTTC,CASSLDGNNEQFF
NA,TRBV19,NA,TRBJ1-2,TGTGCCAGTAGTATGGTAGGGGTCCCTGGCTACACCTTC,CASSMVGVPGYTF
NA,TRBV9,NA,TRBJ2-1,TGTGCCAGCAGCGTAGGACTAGACTACAATGAGCAGTTCTTC,CASSVGLDYNEQFF